This T cell receptor beta chain was retrieved from a study of shared T cell receptors in the human thymus. Sequencing was performed with immunoSEQ multiplex PCR; in TCRdb, only in-frame clones are kept and a portion is missing. Altogether just under 550,000 clones are present, about 80% being singletons, with the ten largest covering approximately 0.013%. The data also belong to a second study, concerning human thymus T cells. From that study: Those donating were healthy Finnish infants in corrective surgery for congenital heart defects.

Input material: thymocytes. The sequence came from a boy younger than two with a congenital heart defect.

DNA of the CDR3: TGCGCCAGTACCGCGTCTAGCGGGGCCTCCTACGAGCAGTACTTC. It yields the protein CASTASSGASYEQYF. The chain is built from TRBV4-1 and TRBJ2-7, with 9 bases fitting TRBD2. Trimming removed 9 bases from V and 0 bases from J; junction bases left unmatched: 9. Germline V CDR1 and CDR2: MGHRA, YSYEKL. The length of the CDR3 is 15 residues.